Below, 8 T cell receptor beta chains from the same sample are listed, as sequenced in a study of T-cell reconstitution after alpha-beta-depleted transplantation in children. This sample's TCRbeta library carried unique molecular identifier barcodes. TCRdb reprocessed the PCR reads with MiXCR, giving one entry per CDR3 protein. The data show over 100,000 distinct CDR3 sequences, about 9.4% seen once. The input for sequencing was PBMCs, taken before TCRalphabeta/CD19-depleted stem cell transplant. The receptors were sampled from a boy between 2 and 15 years old with acute lymphoblastic leukemia, due to receive a stem cell transplant.

The rearrangement links TRBV12-3 or TRBV12-4 to TRBJ2-1, with 12 bases identical to TRBD1. This CDR3 region has 19 residues. The V and J ends lost 4 bases and 0 bases, in that order; junction bases with no gene match: 10. As DNA, the CDR3 is TGTGCCAGCAGTTGGGACAGGGGGCGCGTAAAGAGCTCCTACAATGAGCAGTTCTTC. Residues: CASSWDRGRVKSSYNEQFF.

The chain employs TRBV23-1 and TRBJ2-1; the match to TRBD2 covers 15 bases. TRBV23-1 is designated an ORF whose function remains uncertain. This CDR3 spans 17 amino acids. V lost 4 bases and J lost 7; bases outside the gene matches: 8. CDR3: CASSPKRTSGRENEQFF. The CDR3 bases are TGCGCCAGCAGTCCCAAACGGACTAGCGGGAGGGAAAATGAGCAGTTCTTC.

This clonotype turned up a few times. The rearrangement links TRBV10-3 to TRBJ1-1; 8 bases are shared with TRBD1. Per the germline V gene, CDR1 is ENHRY and CDR2 is SYGVKD. This CDR3 has 17 residues. The V and J ends lost 0 bases and 3 bases, in that order; junction bases with no gene match: 9. The CDR3, as DNA: TGTGCCATCAGTGAGTCTTACGGACAGGGTGTTGACACTGAAGCTTTCTTT. Translating gives CAISESYGQGVDTEAFF.

This clonotype appeared a few times. The rearrangement uses TRBV2 and TRBJ2-1; D unresolved. This CDR3 is 15 amino acids long. V dropped 4 bases and J dropped 0 bases, with 10 bases sitting between them. Per germline, CDR1 SNHLY and CDR2 FYNNEI. The CDR3 loop is CASSVDASSYNEQFF. The CDR3 region has the DNA TGTGCCAGCAGTGTGGACGCCTCCTCCTACAATGAGCAGTTCTTC.

This clonotype has at least ten counts. The chain has TRBV5-5 and TRBJ2-7; no firm D call. Germline V CDR1 and CDR2: SGHKS, YYEKEE (reference sequence). The V gene lost 4 bases and the J gene lost 7 bases, with 12 bases spanning the gap. This CDR3 has 12 residues. As DNA, the CDR3 is TGTGCCAGCAGCCGTGGCTACTTGGAGCAGTACTTC. This encodes CASSRGYLEQYF.

This clonotype was seen repeatedly, ten times or more. This chain uses TRBV11-1 with TRBJ2-3; 9 bases agree with TRBD2. Germline V gene data show CDR1 as SGHAT and CDR2 as FQDESV (reference sequence). V was pared by 2 bases and J by 0 bases, with 9 bases of the junction left unmatched. The CDR3 length is 18 residues. The CDR3 sequence is CASSLPVTSGTSTDTQYF. CDR3 sequence (DNA): TGTGCCAGCAGCTTACCGGTGACTAGCGGAACTAGCACAGATACGCAGTATTTT.

For this clonotype: This may be a read error: a much more frequent sequence differs by one nucleotide. The V gene is TRBV12-3 or TRBV12-4, the J gene TRBJ2-2, with a tentative D call TRBD2 (6 bases). CDR3 length: 16 amino acids. Trimming took 6 bases from V and 1 from J, leaving 15 bases between them. The CDR3 region has the DNA TGTGCCAGCAGCCATTTTGTGGGAGGGAACACCGGGGAGCTGTTTTTT. Its translation: CASSHFVGGNTGELFF.

This clonotype was seen a handful of times. V is TRBV6-1 and J is TRBJ2-2; 11 positions agree with TRBD1. The germline V gene has CDR1 MNHNS and CDR2 SASEGT. V lost 3 bases and J lost 6; bases outside the gene matches: 0. CDR3 length equals 14 residues. The CDR3 loop is CASSEGQGAGELFF. In DNA form, the CDR3 reads TGTGCCAGCAGTGAGGGACAGGGGGCCGGGGAGCTGTTTTTT.